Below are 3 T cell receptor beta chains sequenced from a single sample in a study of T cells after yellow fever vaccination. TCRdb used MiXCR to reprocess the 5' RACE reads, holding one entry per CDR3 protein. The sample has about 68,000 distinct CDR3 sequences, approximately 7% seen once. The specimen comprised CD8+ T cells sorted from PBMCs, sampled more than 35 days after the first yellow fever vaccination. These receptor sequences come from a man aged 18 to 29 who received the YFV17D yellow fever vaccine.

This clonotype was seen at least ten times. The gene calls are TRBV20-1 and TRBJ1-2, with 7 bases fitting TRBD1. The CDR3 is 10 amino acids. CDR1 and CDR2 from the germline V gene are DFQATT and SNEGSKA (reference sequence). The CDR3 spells CKGADYGYTF. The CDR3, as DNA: TGCAAGGGGGCCGACTATGGCTACACCTTC.

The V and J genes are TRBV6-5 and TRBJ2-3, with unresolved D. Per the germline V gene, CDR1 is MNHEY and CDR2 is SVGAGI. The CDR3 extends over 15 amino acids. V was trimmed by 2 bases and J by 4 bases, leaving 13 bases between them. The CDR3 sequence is CASSYPEDGSDTQYF. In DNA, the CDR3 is TGTGCCAGCAGTTACCCTGAGGACGGGTCAGATACGCAGTATTTT.

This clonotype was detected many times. CDR3 nucleotides: TGTGCCAGCAGCTTACCTGGGAGTGGGGAGCTGTTTTTT. Translating it yields CASSLPGSGELFF. V and J are TRBV7-9 and TRBJ2-2; D may be TRBD2 (5 bases). Germline V CDR1 and CDR2: SEHNR, FQNEAQ (reference sequence). The length of the CDR3 is 13 residues. Trimming pared 2 bases from V and 8 bases from J, leaving 9 bases between. The whole variable domain, filled in from reference TRBV7-9 and TRBJ2-2, reads DTGVSQNPRHKITKRGQNVTFRCDPISEHNRLYWYRQTLGQGPEFLTYFQNEAQLEKSRLLSDRFSAERPKGSFSTLEIQRTEQGDSAMYLCASSLPGSGELFFGEGSRLTVL.